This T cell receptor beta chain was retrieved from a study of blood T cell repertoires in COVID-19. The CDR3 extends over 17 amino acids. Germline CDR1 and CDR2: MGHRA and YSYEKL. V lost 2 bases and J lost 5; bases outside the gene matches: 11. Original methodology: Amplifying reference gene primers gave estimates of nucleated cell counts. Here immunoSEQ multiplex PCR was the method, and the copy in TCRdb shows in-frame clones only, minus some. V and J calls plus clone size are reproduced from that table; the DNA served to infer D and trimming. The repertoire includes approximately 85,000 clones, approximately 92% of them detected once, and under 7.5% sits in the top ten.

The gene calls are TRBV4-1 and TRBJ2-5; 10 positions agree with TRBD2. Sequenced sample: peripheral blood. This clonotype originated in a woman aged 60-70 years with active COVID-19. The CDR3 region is CASSQWGLAGVSETQYF. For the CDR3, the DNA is TGCGCCAGCAGCCAATGGGGGCTAGCGGGAGTGTCGGAGACCCAGTACTTC.